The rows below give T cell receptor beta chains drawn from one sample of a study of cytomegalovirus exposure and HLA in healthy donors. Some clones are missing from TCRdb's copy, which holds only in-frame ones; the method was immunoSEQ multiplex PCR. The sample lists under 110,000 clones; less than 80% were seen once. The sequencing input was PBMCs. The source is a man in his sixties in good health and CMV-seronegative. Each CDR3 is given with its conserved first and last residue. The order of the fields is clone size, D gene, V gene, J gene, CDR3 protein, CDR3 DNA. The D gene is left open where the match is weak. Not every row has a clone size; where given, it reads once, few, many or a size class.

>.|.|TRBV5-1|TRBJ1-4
CASSFGGSNEKLFF
TGCGCCAGCAGCTTTGGGGGCTCCAATGAAAAACTGTTTTTT
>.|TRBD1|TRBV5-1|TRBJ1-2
CASSFTPGQNYGYTF
TGCGCCAGCAGCTTCACCCCGGGACAGAACTATGGCTACACCTTC
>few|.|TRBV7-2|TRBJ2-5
CASSLNLGGETQYF
TGTGCCAGCAGCCTAAACCTTGGGGGGGAGACCCAGTACTTC
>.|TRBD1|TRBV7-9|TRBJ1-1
CASSHRDRNTEAFF
TGTGCCAGCAGCCACAGGGACAGAAACACTGAAGCTTTCTTT
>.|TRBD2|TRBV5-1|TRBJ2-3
CASSLVAGGFILTDTQYF
TGCGCCAGCAGCTTGGTAGCGGGGGGGTTCATCCTCACAGATACGCAGTATTTT
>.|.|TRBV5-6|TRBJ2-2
CASSLQLRTGELFF
TGTGCCAGCAGCCTACAGCTCCGCACCGGGGAGCTGTTTTTT
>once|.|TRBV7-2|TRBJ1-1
CASSPDTEAFF
TGTGCCAGCAGTCCGGACACTGAAGCTTTCTTT
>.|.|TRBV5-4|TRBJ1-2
CASSLAVDYGYTF
TGTGCCAGCAGCTTAGCGGTGGACTATGGCTACACCTTC
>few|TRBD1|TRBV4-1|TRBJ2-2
CASSRGQGATGELFF
TGCGCCAGCAGCCGAGGACAGGGGGCGACCGGGGAGCTGTTTTTT
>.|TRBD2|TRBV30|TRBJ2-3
CAWRGLAAYTQYF
TGTGCCTGGAGGGGACTAGCGGCCTATACGCAGTATTTT
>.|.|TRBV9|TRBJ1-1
CASSPAGAQKAFF
TGTGCCAGCAGCCCCGCGGGGGCGCAAAAAGCTTTCTTT
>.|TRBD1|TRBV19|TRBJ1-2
CAGGRQGSGYTF
TGTGCCGGTGGCCGACAGGGAAGTGGCTACACCTTC
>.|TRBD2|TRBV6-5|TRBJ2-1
CASSYSIAGGGNEQFF
TGTGCCAGCAGTTACTCTATTGCGGGGGGAGGCAATGAGCAGTTCTTC
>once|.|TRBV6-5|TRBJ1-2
CASSYIPEGGYTF
TGTGCCAGCAGTTACATCCCCGAGGGTGGCTACACCTTC
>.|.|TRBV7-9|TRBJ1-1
CASSLRNRANTEAFF
TGTGCCAGCAGCTTGCGGAACAGGGCGAACACTGAAGCTTTCTTT
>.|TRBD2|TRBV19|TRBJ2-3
CASSIGTSGASTDTQYF
TGTGCCAGTAGTATAGGGACTAGCGGAGCTAGCACAGATACGCAGTATTTT
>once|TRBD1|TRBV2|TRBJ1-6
CASSEHRGRGSPLHF
TGTGCCAGCAGTGAACACAGGGGGCGCGGTTCACCCCTCCACTTT
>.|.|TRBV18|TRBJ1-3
CASSPNRSPVGNTIYF
TGTGCCAGCTCACCAAACCGGTCACCGGTGGGAAACACCATATATTTT
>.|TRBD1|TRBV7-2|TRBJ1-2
CASSLARGGLEIYYGYTF
TGTGCCAGCAGCTTAGCGCGAGGGGGCCTAGAGATTTACTATGGCTACACCTTC
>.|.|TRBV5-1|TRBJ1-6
CASSLGPRTVDSPLHF
TGCGCCAGCAGCTTGGGGCCCCGGACAGTGGATTCACCCCTCCACTTT
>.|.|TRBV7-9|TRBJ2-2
CASSSTGYNTGELFF
TGTGCCAGCAGCTCAACAGGGTATAACACCGGGGAGCTGTTTTTT
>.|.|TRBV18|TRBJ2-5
CASSPGETQYF
TGTGCCAGCTCACCCGGAGAGACCCAGTACTTC
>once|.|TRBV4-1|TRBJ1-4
CASSQVPGAKLFF
TGCGCCAGCAGCCAAGTCCCTGGGGCAAAACTGTTTTTT